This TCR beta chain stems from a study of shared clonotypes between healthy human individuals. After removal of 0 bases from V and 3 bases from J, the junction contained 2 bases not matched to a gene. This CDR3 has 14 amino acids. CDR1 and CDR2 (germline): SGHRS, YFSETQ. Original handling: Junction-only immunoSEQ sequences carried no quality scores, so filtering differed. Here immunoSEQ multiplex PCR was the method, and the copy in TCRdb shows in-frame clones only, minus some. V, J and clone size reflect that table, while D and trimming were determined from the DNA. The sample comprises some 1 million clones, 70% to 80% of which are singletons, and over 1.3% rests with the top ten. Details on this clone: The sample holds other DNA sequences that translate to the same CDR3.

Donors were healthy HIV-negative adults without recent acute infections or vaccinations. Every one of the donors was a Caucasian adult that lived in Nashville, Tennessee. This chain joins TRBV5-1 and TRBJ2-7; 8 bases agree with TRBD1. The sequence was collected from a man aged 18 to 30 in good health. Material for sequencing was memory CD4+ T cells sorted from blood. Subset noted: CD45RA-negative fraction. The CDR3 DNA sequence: TGCGCCAGCAGCTTGGCCACAGGGGGCTACGAGCAGTACTTC. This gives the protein CASSLATGGYEQYF.